Shown below are 8 T cell receptor beta chains from a single sample sequenced in a study of CD4 T cells in relation to SARS-CoV-2 and coronaviruses. What these receptors recognize is not known. Sequencing used immunoSEQ multiplex PCR; TCRdb keeps in-frame clones, though not all of them. This sample has 20,000 to 25,000 clones; 74% occur once, and the top ten carry around 12%. CD4+ T cells from unexposed donors were obtained before the COVID-19 pandemic (2011-2018). After nine to ten days of culture, CD4+ T cells were isolated. Sample: CD4+ T cells from PBMCs, cultured in vitro. The receptors shown here come from a human donor in good health.

On this clone: Other DNA sequences from this sample encode an identical CDR3 as well. The chain links TRBV30 to TRBJ2-7; D uncertain. V was shortened by 0 bases and J by 4 bases, with 4 bases between the two germline ends. The CDR3 length is 11 residues. The germline CDR1 and CDR2 sequences are GTSNPN and SVGIG (reference sequence). The CDR3 sequence: CAWSVGYEQYF. The CDR3 region has the DNA TGTGCCTGGAGTGTCGGGTACGAGCAGTACTTC.

The chain employs TRBV20-1 and TRBJ1-2, with D hard to call. The length of the CDR3 is 11 residues. The V end was cut by 6 bases, the J end by 4 bases, with 9 bases between. Germline V gene sequence: CDR1 DFQATT, CDR2 SNEGSKA (reference sequence). CDR3 residues: CSADQGYGYTF. The CDR3 region has the DNA TGCAGTGCCGACCAAGGCTATGGCTACACCTTC.

The chain recombines TRBV29-1 with TRBJ2-3; 8 bases line up with TRBD1. This CDR3 spans 15 amino acids. V was clipped by 0 bases and J by 5 bases; unmatched bases: 7. Germline-derived CDR1 and CDR2 are SQVTM and ANQGSEA. The CDR3 DNA reads TGCAGCGTTGAAGATCTCGGACAGGGTAGAGATACGCAGTATTTT. This translates into CSVEDLGQGRDTQYF.

This clone was counted only a few times. The V and J genes are TRBV3-1 (or the pseudogene TRBV3-2) and TRBJ2-1, with D possibly matching TRBD2 (6 bases). CDR1 is LGHDT and CDR2 is YNNKEL in the germline V gene (reference sequence). This CDR3 contains 18 residues. The ends were cut back, 5 bases at V and 1 base at J, with 21 bases in the middle. Here the CDR3 reads CASSTEGFQGGSYNEQFF. DNA of the CDR3: TGTGCCAGCAGCACCGAGGGCTTCCAGGGAGGATCCTACAATGAGCAGTTCTTC.

The chain has TRBV18 and TRBJ1-2; a possible D gene is TRBD1 (5 bases). The CDR3 extends over 13 amino acids. The V end was cut by 1 base, the J end by 6 bases, with 9 bases between. Germline V gives CDR1 KGHSH, CDR2 LQKENI. The CDR3 coding sequence is TGTGCCAGCTCACCACGGACAATGGATGGCTACACCTTC. Translated: CASSPRTMDGYTF.

This clone was recorded once. The chain is built from TRBV30 and TRBJ2-1; D gene unclear. Germline V CDR1 and CDR2: GTSNPN, SVGIG (reference sequence). The CDR3 runs to 14 residues. The ends were cut back, 0 bases at V and 3 bases at J, with 9 bases in the middle. CDR3: CAWSVPHYYNEQFF. CDR3 DNA: TGTGCCTGGAGTGTACCCCACTACTACAATGAGCAGTTCTTC.

CDR3: CASSLQGDSYGYTF. The CDR3, as DNA: TGTGCCAGCTCCCTTCAGGGGGATTCATATGGCTACACCTTC. V and J are TRBV6-6 and TRBJ1-2; 7 positions agree with TRBD1. The V gene end was trimmed by 8 bases and the J gene end by 5 bases; junction bases not matched to a gene: 11. The CDR3 sequence is 14 residues long. Germline loops: CDR1 MNHNY, CDR2 SVGAGI (reference sequence).

V gene TRBV20-1 combines with J gene TRBJ1-2, with D perhaps TRBD1 (5 bases). Trimming removed 5 bases from V and 8 bases from J, with 12 bases in between. The germline CDR1 and CDR2 sequences are DFQATT and SNEGSKA (reference sequence). The CDR3 runs 11 residues. The CDR3 here is CSAGHDLGYTF. The CDR3 DNA reads as TGCAGTGCTGGACATGATTTGGGCTACACCTTC.